This T cell receptor (beta chain) is from a study of identical twins. CDR3 length: 15 residues. The germline V gene has CDR1 SGDLS and CDR2 YYNGEE. The V and J ends lost 4 bases and 1 base respectively, with 13 bases between them. Everyone who donated was a healthy Caucasian. General study findings and limits: Out-of-frame alpha sequences shared by twins were enriched for low generation probability. Models predicted less out-of-frame TCR alpha sharing in monozygotic twins than was found.

A universal primer site was added by template switching, and unique molecular identifiers were carried by the cDNA. TCRdb reanalysed the 5' RACE reads using MiXCR and keeps one entry per CDR3 protein. The table includes a few hundred thousand distinct CDR3 sequences, roughly an eighth detected once. Regarding this clonotype: Its antigen is unknown.

The same data also contributed to another study, on yellow fever vaccine responses in identical twins.

The TCR was taken from a woman younger than 30 in good health. What was sequenced was CD4+ T cells sorted from blood. The chain joins TRBV9 to TRBJ2-3, with D perhaps TRBD1 or TRBD2 (5 bases each). CDR3: CASSFRDGGTDTQYF. As DNA, the CDR3 is TGTGCCAGCAGCTTCCGGGACGGAGGCACAGATACGCAGTATTTT.